This T cell receptor beta chain was profiled in a study of blood T cells in healthy people across ages (dated by TCRdb to about 2015). Regarding the research as a whole: In model experiments, template switching captured roughly one uniquely barcoded TCR beta cDNA molecule for every two T cells. Using deep sequencing normalized with unique cDNA molecular identifiers, the study measured how TCR beta repertoire diversity changes with age. Four age groups were formed from the donors: young (average approximately 16 years), middle-aged (approximately 39), aged (about 62) and long-lived (around 82). Donors of different ages were randomly distributed across sequencing lanes to avoid experimental bias. For two donors (one aged 18 to 29 and one aged 80 or older), the study analyzed two additional independent replicas of 1 million unique cDNA reads from the same blood draw.

Notes on this clonotype: The antigen this receptor binds is unknown. There are no base qualities to consult, and no much larger clone falls within one base.

The library was built by means of 5' RACE. Reads for this sample came from an Illumina HiSeq 2500. A second roughly 6 to 11 cycle PCR used a sample-barcoded 5' primer and a J-beta primer mix. A template-switch 5' adaptor carrying 12 random nucleotides introduced a unique molecular identifier onto each TCR beta cDNA molecule. Each sample yielded at least 3 million CDR3-containing paired-end reads. First-strand cDNA synthesis was performed from all RNA using the Mint cDNA synthesis kit, with priming by a TRBC-specific oligonucleotide. After uracil-DNA glycosylase treatment, a first 18-cycle PCR used universal primers M1SS and BC2_uni_R on all cDNA. Per the source publication's procedure: Normalization of each sample was performed by random selection of 1 million high-quality reads, each carrying a distinct molecular identifier. Reads sharing molecular identifiers were discarded rather than binned into consensus sequences. CDR3 identification, clonotype clustering and error correction used MiTCR with a Q25 quality threshold and the strictest error-elimination algorithm. A nonparametric unseen species model using Euler transformation provided a lower-bound estimate of total TCR beta diversity. In-frame beta chains were kept once TCRdb had trimmed the public reads at Q25 with fastp and called clones with MiXCR. Each entry is one CDR3 protein sequence, shown with its most common DNA and genes. The V and J calls follow TCRdb's processing rather than the paper's. The sample yields 650,000 to 700,000 distinct CDR3 sequences; about 50% were counted once. The biggest ten clones account for 13% of the sample.

What the research found in general, with its limitations: As age increased, observed TCR beta diversity per million T cells dropped in a roughly linear way, and a significant reduction was already evident by age about 40. Bulk unsorted PBMC profiling prevented conclusive comparison of naive and antigen-experienced compartments. Because donor CMV infection status was unknown, age-related changes in expanded clonotypes were potentially confounded. There was a strong correlation between observed TCR beta diversity and the percentage of naive T cells measured by flow cytometry. Estimates of total diversity based on one million sequenced T cells were regarded as lower bounds and as underestimates. Compared with the aged group, more naive CD4+ T cells, fewer expanded clones and increased TCR diversity were shown by the long-lived group, suggesting age selection.

The donors were 40 or so Caucasian individuals from Russia, aged roughly 6 to 100 years, who were systemically healthy. Each donor gave 8 to 10 milliliters of peripheral blood, drawn into EDTA-treated Vacutainer tubes. Ficoll-Paque density-gradient centrifugation was used to isolate PBMCs, with at least 6.5 million per sample. Total RNA was extracted from PBMCs with Trizol reagent, with at least 6 micrograms obtained per sample. For every donor, flow cytometry on a PBMC aliquot measured the percentage of naive CD45RAhigh/CD27high T cells. Spanning cysteine to phenylalanine, the CDR3 consists of 15 amino acids. The retained sequence is limited to the CDR3, 45 bases, with the frame set at the first base. Between the V and J ends, shortened by 2 bases and 5 bases respectively, the junction contains 17 bases. For CDR1 and CDR2, the germline V gene lists SGDLS and YYNGEE.

Source material: blood. This chain is built from TRBV9 and TRBJ2-7, with the D assignment possibly TRBD1 or TRBD2, given 5 matching bases for each. The sequence was obtained from an elderly woman in good health. The CDR3 has the sequence CASSVRASGPDEQYF. The DNA reads as follows: TGTGCCAGCAGCGTGCGGGCCTCGGGGCCCGACGAGCAGTACTTC.